The source of this TCR beta chain is a study of blood T cell repertoires in COVID-19. Data came from immunoSEQ multiplex PCR; TCRdb stores just in-frame clones and leaves some out. Here the sample spans roughly 280,000 clones, roughly 86% being singletons. CDR1 and CDR2 (germline): MDHEN, SYDVKM. Between the trimmed V and J ends, which lost 6 bases and 1 base, there was a span of 19 bases. The CDR3 contains 16 residues. This clonotype originated in a woman in her twenties or thirties with COVID-19, enrolled during active disease. Sequencing was done on a sample of peripheral blood. This chain connects TRBV28 to TRBJ2-7, with D possibly TRBD2 on 7 matching bases. CDR3 sequence reads: CASSQTKGGGSYEQYF. Written as DNA, the CDR3 is TGTGCCAGCAGCCAAACGAAGGGGGGAGGGTCCTACGAGCAGTACTTC.